The present T cell receptor beta chain was sequenced within a study of cytomegalovirus exposure and HLA in healthy donors. 13 Jbeta primers and 60 Vbeta primers were used for the PCR. Under the authors' procedure: As a later analysis found, there were 82 million or so unique TCR beta chains, of which 8.5 million to 14 million were shared. Repertoires were generated with immunoSEQ multiplex PCR, while TCRdb's copy carries only in-frame clones and drops some. The DNA was the basis for D and trimming; V, J and clone size are from that table. The sample holds about 150,000 clones, approximately 84% seen once. Trimming removed 8 bases at V and 6 bases at J, with 20 bases between. CDR1 and CDR2 (germline): GTSNPN, SVGIG (reference sequence). The CDR3 spans 14 residues. This clone has just a few counts.

The clonotype originates from a woman aged 40 to 49 in good health and CMV-seropositive. V gene TRBV30 combines with J gene TRBJ2-1; weak D call: TRBD2 (7 bases). The sequencing sample was made of PBMCs. This chain's CDR3 is CAGARGPQFNEQFF. The CDR3 DNA reads as TGTGCCGGGGCGCGGGGGCCTCAATTCAATGAGCAGTTCTTC.